This TCR beta chain was captured in a study of blood T cell repertoires in COVID-19. The repertoire was sequenced with immunoSEQ multiplex PCR; TCRdb's copy has only in-frame clones and lacks some. The data hold hundreds of thousands of clones, with approximately 85% observed a single time. This study enrolled people aged about 18 to 95 from approximately 24 US geographic areas. Clinical history as reported by participants underpinned cohort assignment. Trimming took 8 bases from V and 7 from J, leaving 4 bases between them. Germline V lookup: CDR1 MNHEY, CDR2 SMNVEV (reference sequence). This CDR3 has 9 amino acids.

What was sequenced was PBMCs or T cells enriched from blood (not recorded which). The sequence was collected from a woman aged 50 to 60 who had recovered from COVID-19. The rearrangement joins TRBV27 to TRBJ2-3; no clear D. In nucleotides, the CDR3 is TGTGCCAGCGGCCATACGCAGTATTTT. Protein sequence: CASGHTQYF.